These 7 T cell receptor beta chains originate from one sample sequenced in a study of T cell responses to AZD1222 COVID-19 vaccine. The repertoire was sequenced with immunoSEQ multiplex PCR; TCRdb's copy has only in-frame clones and lacks some. The sample contains roughly 99,000 clones, roughly 85% of which appear only once. Material: peripheral blood, obtained 28 days after the second AZD1222 dose. The source is an adult who received the AZD1222 COVID-19 vaccine.

The chain uses TRBV5-1 and TRBJ1-2; D is perhaps TRBD1 (6 bases). The CDR3 runs 15 residues. The V end lost 4 bases, the J end lost 0 bases, and 13 bases lay between the germline ends. The germline V gene has CDR1 SGHRS and CDR2 YFSETQ. The CDR3 region has the DNA TGCGCCAGCAGCAGGACAGTGATAGCTAACTATGGCTACACCTTC. It codes for CASSRTVIANYGYTF.

This clone has a single count. The chain has TRBV19 and TRBJ1-2; D not resolved. Germline assignment: CDR1 LNHDA and CDR2 SQIVND (reference sequence). V lost 6 bases and J lost 2, with 19 bases in between. The CDR3 totals 16 residues. The CDR3 bases are TGTGCCAGTAGCATCACTGGGGTAGGTGAGAACTATGGCTACACCTTC. Translation: CASSITGVGENYGYTF.

The chain joins TRBV2 to TRBJ1-1, with D unresolved. V gave up 7 bases and J gave up 0 bases, with 9 bases separating them. The CDR3 is 13 amino acids. The germline V gene encodes CDR1 SNHLY and CDR2 FYNNEI. The CDR3 region has the DNA TGTGCCAGCAAGGGAGGGTTGAACACTGAAGCTTTCTTT. This encodes CASKGGLNTEAFF.

This clone has only one observation. CDR3 nucleotide sequence: TGTGCCAGCAGCTCCGGGACAGGGGACTATCAGCCCCAGCATTTT. Protein sequence: CASSSGTGDYQPQHF. The gene calls are TRBV3-1 (or the pseudogene TRBV3-2) and TRBJ1-5; 10 bases are shared with TRBD1. Looked up from germline, CDR1 is LGHDT and CDR2 is YNNKEL (reference sequence). Trimming took 5 bases from V and 5 from J; bases not matched to a gene: 6. This CDR3 has 15 residues.

The V call is TRBV27, the J call TRBJ2-7; TRBD2 might be the D (6 bases). Germline CDR1 is MNHEY and CDR2 is SMNVEV (reference sequence). Trimming took off 2 bases at V and 6 bases at J, with 11 bases between the two ends. The CDR3 spans 13 residues. DNA of the CDR3: TGTGCCAGCAGTTTAGGCCAGGGAGGCGAGCAGTACTTC. It is translated as CASSLGQGGEQYF.

The chain joins TRBV9 to TRBJ2-7; D possibly corresponds to TRBD2 (6 bases). V was pared by 0 bases and J by 4 bases, with 11 bases between. Germline V gene data show CDR1 as SGDLS and CDR2 as YYNGEE. The CDR3 runs to 14 residues. CDR3 nucleotides: TGTGCCAGCAGCGTAGCTTCCGGGGGATACGAGCAGTACTTC. As protein: CASSVASGGYEQYF.

J is TRBJ2-1 and V is TRBV6-5; weak D call: TRBD2 (7 bases). The CDR3 is 15 amino acids. V lost 4 bases and J lost 5, with 15 bases in between. CDR1 is MNHEY and CDR2 is SVGAGI in the germline V gene. The CDR3 loop reads CASSLLGGLNNEQFF. The CDR3 nucleotides read TGTGCCAGCAGTTTACTAGGGGGACTAAACAATGAGCAGTTCTTC.